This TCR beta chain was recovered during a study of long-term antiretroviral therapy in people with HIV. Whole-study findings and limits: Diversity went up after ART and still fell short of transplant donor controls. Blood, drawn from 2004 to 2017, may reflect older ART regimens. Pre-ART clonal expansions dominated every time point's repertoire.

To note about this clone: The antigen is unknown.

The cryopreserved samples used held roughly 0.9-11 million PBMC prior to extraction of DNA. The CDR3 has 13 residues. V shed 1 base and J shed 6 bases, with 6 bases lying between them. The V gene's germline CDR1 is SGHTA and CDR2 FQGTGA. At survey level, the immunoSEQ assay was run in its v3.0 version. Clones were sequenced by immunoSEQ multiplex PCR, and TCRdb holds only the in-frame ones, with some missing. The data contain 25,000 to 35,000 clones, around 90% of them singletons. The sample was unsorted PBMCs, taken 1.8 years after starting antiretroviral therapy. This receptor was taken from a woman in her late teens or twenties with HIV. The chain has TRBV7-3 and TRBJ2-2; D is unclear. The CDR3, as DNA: TGTGCCAGCAGCTTAATTCGAGCCGGGGAGCTGTTTTTT. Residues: CASSLIRAGELFF.